This record concerns one TCR beta chain sequence. Its antigen is as yet unknown. This entry is derived from a study of shared clonotypes between healthy human individuals. Study information: With ages of 18 to 49, the donors were two women and three men. The plates for each donor numbered three CD4 naive, three CD4 memory, two CD8 naive and one CD8 memory. Study-wide results and caveats: Unshared clonotypes carried lower generation probabilities than those common to all four donors.

CD8 cells regarded as naive lacked CD45RO, were positively chosen for CCR7, and omitted terminally differentiated effector memory CD45RA+ cells. Adult donors, all healthy and HIV-negative, had no recent acute infections or vaccinations. Sequencing used immunoSEQ multiplex PCR; TCRdb keeps in-frame clones, though not all of them. The profile shows around 1.9 million clones, around 93% of them singletons. J gave up 3 bases and V 4 bases, and 17 bases lay outside the gene matches. The germline V gene has CDR1 MDHEN and CDR2 SYDVKM. This CDR3 region has 19 residues. Sequences were obtained from naive CD8+ T cells from PBMCs. The TCR originated in a man younger than 35 in good health. Some clones in this sample may be carry-over from other donors' samples. The chain is built from TRBV28 and TRBJ2-5; 10 bases line up with TRBD2. CDR3 nucleotide sequence: TGTGCCAGCAGTTGGTCTAGCGGGAGAATAGTCGTGGAAAAAGAGACCCAGTACTTC. It specifies CASSWSSGRIVVEKETQYF.